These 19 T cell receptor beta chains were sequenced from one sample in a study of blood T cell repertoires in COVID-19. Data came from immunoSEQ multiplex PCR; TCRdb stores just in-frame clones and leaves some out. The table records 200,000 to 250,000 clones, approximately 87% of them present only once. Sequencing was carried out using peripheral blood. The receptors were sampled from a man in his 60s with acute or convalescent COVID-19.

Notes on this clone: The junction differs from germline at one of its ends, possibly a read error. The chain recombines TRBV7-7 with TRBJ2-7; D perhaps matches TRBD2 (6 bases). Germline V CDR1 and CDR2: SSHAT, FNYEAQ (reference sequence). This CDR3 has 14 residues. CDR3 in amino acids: CASSSTQLAGEQYF. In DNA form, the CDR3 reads TGTGCTAGCAGCTCCACCCAACTAGCTGGCGAGCAGTACTTC.

The DNA for the CDR3 is TGTGCCAGCAGGGGGGACAGTTCTAACTATGGCTACACCTTC. It is translated as CASRGDSSNYGYTF. V gene TRBV9 combines with J gene TRBJ1-2; TRBD1 aligns across 7 bases. CDR1 and CDR2 (germline): SGDLS, YYNGEE. This CDR3 is 14 amino acids long. V lost 5 bases, J lost 0 bases, and 4 bases stayed unmatched.

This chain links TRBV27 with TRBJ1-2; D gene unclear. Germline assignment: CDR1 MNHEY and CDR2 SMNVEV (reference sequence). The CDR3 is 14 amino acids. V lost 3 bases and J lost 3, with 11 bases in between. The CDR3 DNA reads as TGTGCCAGCAGTTTCGCAGGAGGGTACTATGGCTACACCTTC. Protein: CASSFAGGYYGYTF.

The CDR3 protein is CASRLAVYNEQFF. Here the CDR3 DNA reads TGTGCCAGCAGACTAGCGGTTTACAATGAGCAGTTCTTC. The chain is built from TRBV27 and TRBJ2-1; 8 bases are shared with TRBD2. This CDR3 region has 13 residues. Looked up from germline, CDR1 is MNHEY and CDR2 is SMNVEV (reference sequence). The junction had 2 bases not matched to a gene; V was cut back by 6 bases and J by 4 bases.

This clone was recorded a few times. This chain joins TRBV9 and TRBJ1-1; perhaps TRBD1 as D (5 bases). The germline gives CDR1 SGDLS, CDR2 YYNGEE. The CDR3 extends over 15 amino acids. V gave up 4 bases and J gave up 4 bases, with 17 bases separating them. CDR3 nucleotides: TGTGCCAGCAGCCCGGGACTCCGGAGGGGCACTGAAGCTTTCTTT. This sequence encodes CASSPGLRRGTEAFF. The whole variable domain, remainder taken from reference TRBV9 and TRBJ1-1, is DSGVTQTPKHLITATGQRVTLRCSPRSGDLSVYWYQQSLDQGLQFLIQYYNGEERAKGNILERFSAQQFPDLHSELNLSSLELGDSALYFCASSPGLRRGTEAFFGQGTRLTVV.

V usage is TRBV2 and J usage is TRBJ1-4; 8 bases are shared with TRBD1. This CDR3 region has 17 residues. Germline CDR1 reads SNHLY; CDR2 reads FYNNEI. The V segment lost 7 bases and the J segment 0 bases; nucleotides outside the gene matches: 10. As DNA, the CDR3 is TGTGCCAGCATGCGACAGGGGCTTTTCGCAACTAATGAAAAACTGTTTTTT. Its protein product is CASMRQGLFATNEKLFF.

This CDR3 reads CASSLVGQGDYGYTF. In DNA, the CDR3 is TGTGCCAGCAGCTTGGTTGGACAGGGTGACTATGGCTACACCTTC. This chain connects TRBV5-8 to TRBJ1-2, with 8 bases fitting TRBD1. The ends lost 0 bases at V and 3 bases at J; junction bases unmatched: 4. CDR3 length: 15 amino acids. Looked up from germline, CDR1 is SGHTS and CDR2 is YDEGEE.

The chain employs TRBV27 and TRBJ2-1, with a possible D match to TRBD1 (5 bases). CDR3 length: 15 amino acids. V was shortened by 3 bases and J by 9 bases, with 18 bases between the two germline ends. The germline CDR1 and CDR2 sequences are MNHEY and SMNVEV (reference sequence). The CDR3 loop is CASSFSRASSSEQFF. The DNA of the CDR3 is TGTGCCAGCAGTTTTTCCAGGGCTTCCAGCAGTGAGCAGTTCTTC.

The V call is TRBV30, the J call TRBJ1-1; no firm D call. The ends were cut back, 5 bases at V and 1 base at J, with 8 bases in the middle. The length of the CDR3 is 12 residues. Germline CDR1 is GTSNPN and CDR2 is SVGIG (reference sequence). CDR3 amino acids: CAWHRGNTEAFF. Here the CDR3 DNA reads TGTGCCTGGCACCGGGGGAACACTGAAGCTTTCTTT.

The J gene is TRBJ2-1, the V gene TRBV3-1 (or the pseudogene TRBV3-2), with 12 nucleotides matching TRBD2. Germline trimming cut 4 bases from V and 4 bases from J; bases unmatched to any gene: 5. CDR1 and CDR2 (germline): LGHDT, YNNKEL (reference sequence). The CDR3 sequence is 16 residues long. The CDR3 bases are TGTGCCAGCAGCCGACTAGCGGGAGTCGGTTACAATGAGCAGTTCTTC. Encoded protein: CASSRLAGVGYNEQFF.

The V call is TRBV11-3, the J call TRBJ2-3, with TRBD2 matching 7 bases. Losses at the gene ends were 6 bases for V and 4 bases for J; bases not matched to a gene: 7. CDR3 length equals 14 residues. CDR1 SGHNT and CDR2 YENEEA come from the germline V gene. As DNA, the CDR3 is TGTGCCAGCAGGCGGACTAGTCAGCCAGATACGCAGTATTTT. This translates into CASRRTSQPDTQYF.

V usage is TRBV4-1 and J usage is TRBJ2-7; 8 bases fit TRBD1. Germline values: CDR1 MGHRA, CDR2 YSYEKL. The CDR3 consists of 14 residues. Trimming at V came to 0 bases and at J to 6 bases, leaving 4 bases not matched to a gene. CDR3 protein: CASSQERQGFEQYF. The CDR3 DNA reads TGCGCCAGCAGCCAAGAGCGACAGGGGTTCGAGCAGTACTTC.

The CDR3 loop is CASIGASFLGQPQHF. The DNA for the CDR3 is TGTGCCAGCATCGGAGCTAGTTTTTTAGGACAGCCCCAGCATTTT. The chain uses TRBV28 and TRBJ1-5, with D hard to call. This CDR3 is 15 amino acids long. With 7 bases removed from V and 7 bases from J, the gap between germline ends came to 20 bases. Germline V gives CDR1 MDHEN, CDR2 SYDVKM.

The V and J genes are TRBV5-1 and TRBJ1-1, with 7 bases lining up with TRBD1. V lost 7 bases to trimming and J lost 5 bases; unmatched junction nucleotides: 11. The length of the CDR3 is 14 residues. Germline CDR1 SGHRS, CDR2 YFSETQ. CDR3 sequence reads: CASRGRGRDTEAFF. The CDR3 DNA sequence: TGCGCCAGCCGGGGTAGGGGGCGCGATACTGAAGCTTTCTTT.

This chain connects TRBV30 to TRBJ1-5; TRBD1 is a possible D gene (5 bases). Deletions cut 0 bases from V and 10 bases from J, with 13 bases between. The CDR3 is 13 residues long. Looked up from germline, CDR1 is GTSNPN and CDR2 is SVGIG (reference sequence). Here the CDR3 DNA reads TGTGCCTGGAGTGTGAGGCCCAGGGAACCCCAGCATTTT. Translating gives CAWSVRPREPQHF.

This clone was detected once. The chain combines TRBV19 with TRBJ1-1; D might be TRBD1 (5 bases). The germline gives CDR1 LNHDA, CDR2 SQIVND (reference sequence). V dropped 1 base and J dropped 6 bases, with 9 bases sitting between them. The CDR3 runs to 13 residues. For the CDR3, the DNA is TGTGCCAGTAGTATAGGGGGCGCAGCTGAAGCTTTCTTT. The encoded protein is CASSIGGAAEAFF.

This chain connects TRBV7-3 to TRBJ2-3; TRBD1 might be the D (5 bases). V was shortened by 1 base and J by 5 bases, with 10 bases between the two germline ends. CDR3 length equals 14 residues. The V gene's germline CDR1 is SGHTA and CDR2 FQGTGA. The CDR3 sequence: CASSLIGAGDTQYF. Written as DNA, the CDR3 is TGTGCCAGCAGCTTAATAGGGGCTGGAGATACGCAGTATTTT. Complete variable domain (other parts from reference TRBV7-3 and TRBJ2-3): GAGVSQTPSNKVTEKGKYVELRCDPISGHTALYWYRQSLGQGPEFLIYFQGTGAADDSGLPNDRFFAVRPEGSVSTLKIQRTERGDSAVYLCASSLIGAGDTQYFGPGTRLTVL.

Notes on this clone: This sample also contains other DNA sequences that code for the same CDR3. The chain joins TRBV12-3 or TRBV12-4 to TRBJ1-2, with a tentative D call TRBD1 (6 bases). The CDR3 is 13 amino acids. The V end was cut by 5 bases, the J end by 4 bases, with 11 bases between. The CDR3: CASSQQGVYGYTF. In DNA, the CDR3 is TGTGCCAGCAGTCAACAGGGCGTCTATGGCTACACCTTC.

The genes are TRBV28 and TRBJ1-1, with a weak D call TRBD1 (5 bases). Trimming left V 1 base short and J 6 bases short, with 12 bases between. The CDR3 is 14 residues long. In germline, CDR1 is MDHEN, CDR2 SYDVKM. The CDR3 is CASSLLIRESEAFF. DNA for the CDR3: TGTGCCAGCAGTTTATTAATCAGGGAATCTGAAGCTTTCTTT.